This entry describes one T cell receptor (beta chain). These data belong to a study of control samples from healthy donors and cancer patients. Produced via immunoSEQ multiplex PCR; TCRdb's table is partial and in-frame only. The profile covers tens of thousands of clones, with approximately 91% appearing a single time and 40% taken by the ten largest. Source material: PBMCs. The source is a man aged 50-60 years with head and neck cancer.

Written as DNA, the CDR3 is TGTGCCAGCAGTGAAACCAACGGACACAGGTTCCACGAGCAGTACTTC. It yields the protein CASSETNGHRFHEQYF. The genes are TRBV6-1 and TRBJ2-7, with D maybe TRBD1 (5 bases). The CDR3 contains 16 residues. Germline V CDR1 and CDR2: MNHNS, SASEGT. Trimming took 2 bases from V and 5 from J, leaving 19 bases between them.